This TCR beta chain was obtained from a study of cytomegalovirus exposure and HLA in healthy donors. Overall study context: In a previous analysis, around 120 million unique TCR beta sequences were found from 150 million to 200 million T cells.

This CDR3 is 14 amino acids long. Germline V gene data show CDR1 as SGHNT and CDR2 as YYREEE (reference sequence). Trimming at V came to 0 bases and at J to 5 bases, leaving 4 bases not matched to a gene. Study observations and caveats: According to a later analysis, donors in an Asian-associated ancestry cluster reportedly had fewer N-insertions than the roughly 670-donor mean. In a later analysis, DRB1 alleles had the most associated TCRs; HLA-C alleles the fewest.

A remark on this clone: As yet, its antigen is unknown.

With 60 Vbeta and 13 Jbeta primers, the PCR was carried out. Assay: immunoSEQ multiplex PCR; the TCRdb copy retains only in-frame clones and omits some. In the table there are approximately 150,000 clones, roughly 80% of which are singletons. Sample: PBMCs. The clonotype originates from a woman between 25 and 40 years old in good health and CMV-seropositive. The chain has TRBV5-4 and TRBJ2-7; 8 nucleotides align to TRBD2. The CDR3 bases are TGTGCCAGCAGCTTGGCGGGGGGGCGGAACGAGCAGTACTTC. Translated: CASSLAGGRNEQYF.